This TCR beta chain was retrieved from a study of blood T cell repertoires in COVID-19. Study-wide context: COVID-19 samples collected from the United States, Italy and Spain covered acute and convalescent phases. Sample material is recorded as cDNA or gDNA derived from T cells, B-cell-depleted T cells, or PBMCs.

Original handling: The authors estimated nucleated cell counts from reference gene primer amplification. Using immunoSEQ multiplex PCR, the repertoire was profiled, and TCRdb retains in-frame clones only, with some absent. The DNA gave D and trimming, while V, J and clone size come from that table. The sample holds approximately 230,000 clones, around nine tenths seen once. The CDR3 has 16 amino acids. The ends were cut back, 0 bases at V and 0 bases at J, with 9 bases in the middle. From germline, CDR1 is SGDLS and CDR2 YYNGEE. The chain employs TRBV9 and TRBJ2-2; D is uncertain. The clonotype originates from a man aged 80 or over with acute or convalescent COVID-19. Sequenced sample: peripheral blood. The DNA of the CDR3 is TGTGCCAGCAGCGTAGGCCTGGCATCGAACACCGGGGAGCTGTTTTTT. This translates into CASSVGLASNTGELFF.